These T cell receptor beta chains were read from a single sample in a study of Graves' ophthalmopathy and Graves' hyperthyroidism. TCRdb used MiXCR to reprocess the multiplex PCR reads, holding one entry per CDR3 protein. The sample has some 520,000 distinct CDR3 sequences, around an eighth seen once. Sequenced material: blood. Receptors were obtained from a woman aged 25 to 39 with Graves' ophthalmopathy. Each CDR3 is given with its conserved first and last residue. D genes are given only for firm matches. Where a row states a size, it is once, few, many or the class of an expanded clone; other rows omit it.

V gene,clone size,D gene,J gene,CDR3 DNA,CDR3 protein
TRBV11-3,many,TRBD1,TRBJ1-2,TGTGCCAGCAGCTCACAGGGGGTCGATGGCTACACCTTC,CASSSQGVDGYTF
TRBV20-1,many,.,TRBJ1-2,TGCAGGGACGGGCCAGACCGCTATGGCTACACCTTC,CRDGPDRYGYTF
TRBV20-1,many,.,TRBJ2-4,TGCAGTGCTAGAGACGAGAAGGGCAAAAACATTCAGTACTTC,CSARDEKGKNIQYF
TRBV6-1,many,TRBD2,TRBJ2-7,TGTGCCAGCAGCGAAGGGGCTAGCGGGATGTACGAGCAGTACTTC,CASSEGASGMYEQYF
TRBV9,many,.,TRBJ1-5,TGTGCCAGCAGCGTAGGAGAGGATCTTAGCAATCAGCCCCAGCATTTT,CASSVGEDLSNQPQHF
TRBV7-3,few,TRBD2,TRBJ2-5,TGTGCCAGCAGCTTAGTGTGGGAGGGAGAACAAGAGACCCAGTACTTC,CASSLVWEGEQETQYF
TRBV11-3,many,.,TRBJ2-7,TGTGCCAGCAGCATCCTCGGGGCTGACTACGAGCAGTACTTC,CASSILGADYEQYF
TRBV28,many,.,TRBJ2-7,TGTGCCAGCAGTTTGGTAGGGACAAAAGGCTACGAGCAGTACTTC,CASSLVGTKGYEQYF
TRBV6-5,many,.,TRBJ1-3,TGTGCCAGCAGTTACCTGGGGGACGTCTCTGGAAACACCATATATTTT,CASSYLGDVSGNTIYF
TRBV19,.,TRBD1,TRBJ2-5,TGTGCCAGTAGTACTACCCCGGACAGGAGAGAGACCCAGTACTTC,CASSTTPDRRETQYF
TRBV6-5,many,TRBD1,TRBJ2-2,TGTGCCAGCCTCGGTCGGGACAGGGGGCCCGGGGAGCTGTTTTTT,CASLGRDRGPGELFF
TRBV19,.,.,TRBJ2-5,TGTGCCAGTAGTTTTCGGGACTACCAAGAGACCCAGTACTTC,CASSFRDYQETQYF
TRBV27,many,.,TRBJ1-5,TGTGCCAGCAGGAGCAATCAGCCCCAGCATTTT,CASRSNQPQHF
TRBV5-1,few,TRBD1,TRBJ1-1,TGCGCCAGCAGCTGGACAGGGGGCGCGTCTGAAGCTTTCTTT,CASSWTGGASEAFF
TRBV6-1,many,TRBD1,TRBJ2-7,TGTGCCAGCAGTCCCGACCTGGGACAGACCTACGAGCAGTACTTC,CASSPDLGQTYEQYF
TRBV6-5,.,.,TRBJ1-1,TGTGCCAGCAGTTACTTGGATATGAACACTGAAGCTTTCTTT,CASSYLDMNTEAFF
TRBV19,many,.,TRBJ1-1,TGTGCCAGTAGTATTGCGGGGAGAAACACTGAAGCTTTCTTT,CASSIAGRNTEAFF
TRBV12-3/TRBV12-4,many,.,TRBJ2-2,TGTGCCAGCAGTTTACGCGGGACCCACACCGGGGAGCTGTTTTTT,CASSLRGTHTGELFF
TRBV6-1,many,.,TRBJ2-7,TGTGCCAGCAGCGCCATTTGGGAGGAGCAGTACTTC,CASSAIWEEQYF
TRBV6-5,many,TRBD1,TRBJ1-1,TGTGCCAGCAGTTTCCCTCCAGGGACAGGGAATCTTGAAGCTTTCTTT,CASSFPPGTGNLEAFF
TRBV7-9,many,TRBD1,TRBJ1-6,TGTGCCAGCAGCTTAGCAGAGGGGGCGAATTCACCCCTCCACTTT,CASSLAEGANSPLHF
TRBV12-5,many,.,TRBJ2-5,TGTGCTAGTGGTTTGAACCGTGCCCAGTACTTC,CASGLNRAQYF
TRBV30,many,.,TRBJ2-7,TGTGCCTGGAGTGCTGGCCAGGGGATTACCTACGAGCAGTACTTC,CAWSAGQGITYEQYF
TRBV6-2/TRBV6-3,many,.,TRBJ2-7,TGTGCCAGCAGTTACGGGGCCAACCCTACCTACGAGCAGTACTTC,CASSYGANPTYEQYF
TRBV7-9,few,.,TRBJ2-2,TGTGCCAGCAGCTTAAAAGTTTTCGGGGAGCTGTTTTTT,CASSLKVFGELFF
TRBV11-2,.,.,TRBJ1-2,TGTGCCAGCAGCTTATGGCCGGGAGCTAACTATGGCTACACCTTC,CASSLWPGANYGYTF
TRBV11-1,many,.,TRBJ2-6,TGTGCCAGCAGCTCTGACAGCTCTGGGGCCAACGTCCTGACTTTC,CASSSDSSGANVLTF
TRBV5-6,few,.,TRBJ2-5,TGTGCCAGCAGCTCGGGAGAGACCAAGTACTTC,CASSSGETKYF
TRBV4-1,few,.,TRBJ1-2,TGCGCCAGCAGCCAAGAAGGGTCTAGCTACACCTTC,CASSQEGSSYTF
TRBV13,many,TRBD2,TRBJ2-5,TGTGCCAGCAGTCACCGGGGGGAGAAAGAGACCCAGTACTTC,CASSHRGEKETQYF
TRBV6-1,many,.,TRBJ1-5,TGTGCCAGCAGTGAAGGGACCATCAGCCCCCAGCATTTT,CASSEGTISPQHF
TRBV7-2,many,TRBD1,TRBJ1-2,TGTGCCAGCAGCTTAGTCAGGGGGAGCGGCTACACCTTC,CASSLVRGSGYTF
TRBV6-2/TRBV6-3,many,TRBD1,TRBJ1-5,TGTGCCAGCAGTTACGGCGGACAGGGCGGCCAGCCCCAGCATTTT,CASSYGGQGGQPQHF
TRBV6-5,many,.,TRBJ2-7,TGTGCCAGCACTCCCCTCCTAGCATACGAGCAGTACTTC,CASTPLLAYEQYF
TRBV6-5,.,TRBD2,TRBJ2-5,TGTGCCAGCGGACGGGAGGTGGAGACCCAGTACTTC,CASGREVETQYF
TRBV11-2,many,TRBD1,TRBJ1-1,TGTGCCAGCAGCTTCCAGACAGGGACCCAGAACACTGAAGCTTTCTTT,CASSFQTGTQNTEAFF
TRBV4-1,.,.,TRBJ1-1,TGCGCCAGCAGCCAAGTTGGTGACTACACTGAAGCTTTCTTT,CASSQVGDYTEAFF
TRBV2,many,.,TRBJ2-7,TGTGCCAGCAGTGGGAGGGCCTACTCCTACGAGCAGTACTTC,CASSGRAYSYEQYF
TRBV6-2/TRBV6-3,few,.,TRBJ1-1,TGTGCCAGCAGTTACGGGGCCACTGAAGCTTTCTTT,CASSYGATEAFF
TRBV27,.,.,TRBJ2-1,TGTGCCAGCAGTTTATGGGCAAGCCGATCCTACAATGAGCAGTTCTTC,CASSLWASRSYNEQFF
TRBV6-1,many,.,TRBJ2-7,TGTGCCAGCAGCCGCCCCGGAGGTCAGCAGTACTTC,CASSRPGGQQYF
TRBV19,many,.,TRBJ1-1,TGTGCCAGTAGTATAGTTGACCGTAACCGCACTGAAGCTTTCTTT,CASSIVDRNRTEAFF
TRBV6-5,many,.,TRBJ2-7,TGTGCCAGCATGGACGCGACCTACGAGCAGTACTTC,CASMDATYEQYF
TRBV6-2/TRBV6-3,many,TRBD1,TRBJ1-2,TGTGCCAGCAGCCCAACCCGAGGACAGGGGGAGGGAAGATATGGCTACACCTTC,CASSPTRGQGEGRYGYTF
TRBV20-1,.,.,TRBJ2-5,TGCAGTGCCGTACCCCCGCTTCGGGATCGGGCGTACCAAGAGACCCAGTACTTC,CSAVPPLRDRAYQETQYF
TRBV6-1,.,TRBD1,TRBJ2-5,TGTGCCAGCAGTAATACAGGGGGAGGCCAAGAGACCCAGTACTTC,CASSNTGGGQETQYF